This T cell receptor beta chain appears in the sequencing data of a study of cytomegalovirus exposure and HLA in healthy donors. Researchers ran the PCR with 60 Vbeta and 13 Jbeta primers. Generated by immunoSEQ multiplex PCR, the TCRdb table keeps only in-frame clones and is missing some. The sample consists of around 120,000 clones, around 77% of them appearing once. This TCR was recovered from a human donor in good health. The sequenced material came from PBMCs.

The chain's CDR3 is CASSLGGTYGYTF. CDR3 DNA: TGTGCCAGCAGCTTAGGAGGGACCTATGGCTACACCTTC. The V gene is TRBV7-3, the J gene TRBJ1-2, with a weak D call TRBD1 (5 bases). V shed 2 bases and J shed 4 bases, with 8 bases lying between them. From germline, CDR1 is SGHTA and CDR2 FQGTGA. The CDR3 contains 13 residues.